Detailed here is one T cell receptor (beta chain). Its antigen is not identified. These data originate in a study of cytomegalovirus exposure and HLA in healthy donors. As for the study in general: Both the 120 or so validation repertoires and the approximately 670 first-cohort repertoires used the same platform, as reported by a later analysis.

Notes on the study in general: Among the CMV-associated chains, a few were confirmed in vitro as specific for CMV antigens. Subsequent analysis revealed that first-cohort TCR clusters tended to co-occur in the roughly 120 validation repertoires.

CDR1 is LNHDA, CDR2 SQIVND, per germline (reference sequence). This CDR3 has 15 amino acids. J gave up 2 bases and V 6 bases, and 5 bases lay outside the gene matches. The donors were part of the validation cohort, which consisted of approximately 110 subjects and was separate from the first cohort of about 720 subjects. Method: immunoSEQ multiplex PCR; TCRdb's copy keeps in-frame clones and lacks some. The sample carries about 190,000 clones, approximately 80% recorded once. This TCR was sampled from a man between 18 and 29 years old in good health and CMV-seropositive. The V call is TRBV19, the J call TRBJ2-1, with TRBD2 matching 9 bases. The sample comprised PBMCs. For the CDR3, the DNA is TGTGCCAGTAGGGTGGCGGGGGGGCCCTACAATGAGCAGTTCTTC. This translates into CASRVAGGPYNEQFF.